This T cell receptor (beta chain) was captured by sequencing in a study of CD8 T cells in ankylosing spondylitis. The study's findings and limits: Seemingly characteristic of ankylosing spondylitis blood was a TCR beta motif consisting of several highly homologous variants.

The germline V gene encodes CDR1 DFQATT and CDR2 SNEGSKA (reference sequence). This CDR3 contains 12 residues. V was trimmed by 5 bases and J by 8 bases, leaving 13 bases between them. This clonotype has at least ten counts. The antigen is unknown. Researchers built TCR beta libraries using quantitative 5'-RACE with molecular barcodes. One entry per CDR3 protein results from TCRdb running MiXCR on the 5' RACE reads. Of more than 300,000 distinct CDR3 sequences detected, 6.5% to 10% appear once; the ten largest clones hold about 14%. This chain links TRBV20-1 with TRBJ1-3; D not certain. What was sequenced was blood, either unsorted or a sorted T cell fraction (not recorded which). The clonotype was recovered from a male donor with ankylosing spondylitis. The CDR3 sequence is CSAGRGADTIYF. For the CDR3, the DNA is TGCAGTGCTGGACGAGGCGCGGACACCATATATTTT.